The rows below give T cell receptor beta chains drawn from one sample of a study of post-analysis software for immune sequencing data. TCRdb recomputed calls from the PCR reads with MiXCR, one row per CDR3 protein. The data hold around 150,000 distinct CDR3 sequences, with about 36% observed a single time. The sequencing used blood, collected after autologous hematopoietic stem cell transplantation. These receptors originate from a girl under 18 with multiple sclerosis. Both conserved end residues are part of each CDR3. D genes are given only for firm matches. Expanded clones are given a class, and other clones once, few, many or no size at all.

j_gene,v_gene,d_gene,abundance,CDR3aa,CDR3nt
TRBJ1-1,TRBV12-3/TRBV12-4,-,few,CASRTGQNTEAFF,TGTGCCAGCAGGACCGGCCAGAACACTGAAGCTTTCTTT
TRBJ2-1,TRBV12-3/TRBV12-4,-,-,CASRPAGITFNEQFF,TGTGCCAGCAGGCCGGCGGGTATTACATTCAATGAGCAGTTCTTC
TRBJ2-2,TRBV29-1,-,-,CSVEVCSALNTGELFF,TGCAGCGTTGAAGTGTGTTCGGCTCTGAACACCGGGGAGCTGTTTTTT
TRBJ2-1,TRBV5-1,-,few,CASSLANPGDEQFF,TGCGCCAGCAGCTTGGCCAACCCAGGGGATGAGCAGTTCTTC
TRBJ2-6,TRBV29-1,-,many,CSVSGHFSSGANVLTF,TGCAGCGTTTCGGGACATTTCTCCTCTGGGGCCAACGTCCTGACTTTC
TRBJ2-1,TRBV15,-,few,CATSRESGVDNEQFF,TGTGCCACCAGCAGAGAGTCTGGGGTAGACAATGAGCAGTTCTTC
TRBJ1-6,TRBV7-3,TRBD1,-,CASSLSGGVSPLHF,TGTGCCAGCAGCTTATCAGGGGGCGTTTCACCCCTCCACTTT
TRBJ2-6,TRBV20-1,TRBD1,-,CSAGGTGGSGANVLTF,TGCAGTGCTGGAGGGACAGGGGGCTCTGGGGCCAACGTCCTGACTTTC
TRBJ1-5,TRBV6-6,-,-,CASTGGGGNSQPQHF,TGTGCCAGCACGGGTGGGGGTGGAAACAGTCAGCCCCAGCATTTT
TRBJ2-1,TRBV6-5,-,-,CASSYGTPEPNTQYNEQFF,TGTGCCAGCAGTTACGGGACCCCGGAGCCCAACACTCAATACAATGAGCAGTTCTTC
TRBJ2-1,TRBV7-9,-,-,CASSLVRQANNEQFF,TGTGCCAGCAGCTTAGTCCGACAGGCGAACAATGAGCAGTTCTTC
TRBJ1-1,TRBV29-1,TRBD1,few,CSASDRWGNTEAFF,TGCAGCGCTTCGGACAGGTGGGGAAACACTGAAGCTTTCTTT
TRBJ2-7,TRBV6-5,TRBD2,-,CASSYGLAGFYEQYF,TGTGCCAGCAGTTACGGGCTAGCGGGTTTCTACGAGCAGTACTTC
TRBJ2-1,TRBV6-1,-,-,CASRVSSNEQFF,TGTGCCAGCAGGGTTTCGAGCAATGAGCAGTTCTTC
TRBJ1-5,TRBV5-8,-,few,CASSLGGARSDQPQHF,TGTGCCAGCAGCTTGGGGGGGGCGAGATCAGATCAGCCCCAGCATTTT
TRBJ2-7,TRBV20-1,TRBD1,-,CSAPGTGVYEQYF,TGCAGTGCCCCCGGGACAGGGGTTTACGAGCAGTACTTC
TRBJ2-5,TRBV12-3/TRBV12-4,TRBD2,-,CASSFYWASGSFLETQYF,TGTGCCAGCAGCTTTTATTGGGCTAGCGGGAGTTTCCTTGAGACCCAGTACTTC
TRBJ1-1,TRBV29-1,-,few,CSVEVNTEAFF,TGCAGCGTTGAGGTGAACACTGAAGCTTTCTTT
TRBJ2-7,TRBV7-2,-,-,CASSLGRDMYDEQYF,TGTGCCAGCAGCTTAGGCAGGGACATGTACGACGAGCAGTACTTC
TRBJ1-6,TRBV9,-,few,CASSVATGPNSPLHF,TGTGCCAGCAGCGTAGCTACAGGGCCTAATTCACCCCTCCACTTT
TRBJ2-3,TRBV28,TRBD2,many,CASNLQRDGGWTDTQYF,TGTGCCAGCAATCTACAGCGGGACGGAGGTTGGACAGATACGCAGTATTTT
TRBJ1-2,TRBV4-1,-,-,CASSQEPTAYHNYGYTF,TGCGCCAGCAGCCAAGAACCTACAGCCTACCATAACTATGGCTACACCTTC
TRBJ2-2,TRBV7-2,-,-,CASSFGLSTGELFF,TGTGCCAGCAGCTTCGGACTTTCGACCGGGGAGCTGTTTTTT
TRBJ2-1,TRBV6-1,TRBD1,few,CASSEGQGTYNEQFF,TGTGCCAGCAGTGAGGGACAGGGGACCTACAATGAGCAGTTCTTC
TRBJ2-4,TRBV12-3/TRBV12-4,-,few,CASSLRSGPIAKNIQYF,TGTGCCAGCAGTTTACGGTCGGGACCCATAGCCAAAAACATTCAGTACTTC
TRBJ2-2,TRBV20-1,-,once,CSARMLSPGELFF,TGCAGTGCTAGAATGTTGTCCCCCGGGGAGCTGTTTTTT
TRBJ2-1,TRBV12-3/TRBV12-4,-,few,CASTDFGGPSYNEQFF,TGTGCCAGCACCGATTTCGGGGGCCCCTCCTACAATGAGCAGTTCTTC
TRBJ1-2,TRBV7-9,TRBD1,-,CASSSGQANLHGYTF,TGTGCCAGCAGCTCGGGACAGGCCAACCTCCATGGCTACACCTTC
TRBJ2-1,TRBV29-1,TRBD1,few,CSVGDRGLSGDHNEQFF,TGCAGCGTTGGGGACAGGGGACTTAGCGGGGATCACAATGAGCAGTTCTTC
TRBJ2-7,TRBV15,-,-,CATSRDRGGTYEQYF,TGTGCCACCAGCAGAGATCGGGGCGGGACCTACGAGCAGTACTTC
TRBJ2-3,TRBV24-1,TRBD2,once,CATSDPGTSGTDTQYF,TGTGCCACCAGTGACCCCGGGACTAGCGGAACAGATACGCAGTATTTT
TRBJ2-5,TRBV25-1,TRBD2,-,CASSVERGQETQYF,TGTGCCAGCAGTGTAGAGCGGGGGCAAGAGACCCAGTACTTC
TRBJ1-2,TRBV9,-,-,CASSRDIAYTF,TGTGCCAGCAGTAGGGACATCGCCTACACCTTC
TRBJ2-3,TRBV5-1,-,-,CASSLWDFTDTQYF,TGCGCCAGCAGCTTATGGGACTTCACAGATACGCAGTATTTT
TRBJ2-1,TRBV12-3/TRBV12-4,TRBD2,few,CASSLAALAGNEQFF,TGTGCCAGCAGTTTAGCCGCGCTAGCGGGCAATGAGCAGTTCTTC
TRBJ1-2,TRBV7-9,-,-,CASSLEVANYGYTF,TGTGCCAGCAGCTTAGAAGTCGCCAACTATGGCTACACCTTC
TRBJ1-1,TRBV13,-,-,CASSRGGRNTEAFF,TGTGCCAGCAGCCGCGGAGGGCGGAACACTGAAGCTTTCTTT
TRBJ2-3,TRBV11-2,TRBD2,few,CASSLAASGTVTDTQYF,TGTGCCAGCAGCTTAGCGGCTAGCGGGACCGTCACAGATACGCAGTATTTT
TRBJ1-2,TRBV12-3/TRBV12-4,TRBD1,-,CASSPLGDSPYGYTF,TGTGCCAGCAGCCCTCTGGGGGACAGCCCTTATGGCTACACCTTC
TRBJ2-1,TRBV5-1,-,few,CASNGRGDSFGEQFF,TGCGCCAGCAATGGTAGGGGAGATAGTTTTGGTGAGCAGTTCTTC
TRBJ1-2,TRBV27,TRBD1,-,CASRDRGHGYTF,TGTGCCAGCCGGGACAGGGGGCATGGCTACACCTTC
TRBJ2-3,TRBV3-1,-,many,CASSQGWSFGTDTQYF,TGTGCCAGCAGCCAAGGTTGGAGTTTCGGCACAGATACGCAGTATTTT
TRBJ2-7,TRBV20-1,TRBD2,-,CSARDRGLAGSYEQYF,TGCAGTGCTAGAGACCGAGGACTAGCGGGCTCCTACGAGCAGTACTTC
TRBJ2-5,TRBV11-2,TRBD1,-,CASSPWDREETQYF,TGTGCCAGCAGCCCCTGGGACAGAGAAGAGACCCAGTACTTC
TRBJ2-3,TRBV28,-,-,CASSFPLGGTGVTDTQYF,TGTGCCAGCAGTTTTCCCTTAGGGGGGACGGGGGTGACAGATACGCAGTATTTT
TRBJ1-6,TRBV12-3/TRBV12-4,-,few,CASRPSGKPGSPLHF,TGTGCCAGCAGGCCATCCGGGAAACCGGGTTCACCCCTCCACTTT
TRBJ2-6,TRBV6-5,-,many,CASSYSSPGSSGANVLTF,TGTGCCAGCAGTTACTCGAGCCCGGGAAGCTCTGGGGCCAACGTCCTGACTTTC
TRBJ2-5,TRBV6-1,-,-,CASSVRGNQETQYF,TGTGCCAGCAGTGTGAGGGGGAACCAAGAGACCCAGTACTTC
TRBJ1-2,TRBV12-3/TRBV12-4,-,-,CASSLFQNYGYTF,TGTGCCAGCAGTTTATTTCAGAACTATGGCTACACCTTC
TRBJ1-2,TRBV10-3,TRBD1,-,CAISVSQGSNYGYTF,TGTGCCATCAGTGTTTCACAGGGGTCTAACTATGGCTACACCTTC